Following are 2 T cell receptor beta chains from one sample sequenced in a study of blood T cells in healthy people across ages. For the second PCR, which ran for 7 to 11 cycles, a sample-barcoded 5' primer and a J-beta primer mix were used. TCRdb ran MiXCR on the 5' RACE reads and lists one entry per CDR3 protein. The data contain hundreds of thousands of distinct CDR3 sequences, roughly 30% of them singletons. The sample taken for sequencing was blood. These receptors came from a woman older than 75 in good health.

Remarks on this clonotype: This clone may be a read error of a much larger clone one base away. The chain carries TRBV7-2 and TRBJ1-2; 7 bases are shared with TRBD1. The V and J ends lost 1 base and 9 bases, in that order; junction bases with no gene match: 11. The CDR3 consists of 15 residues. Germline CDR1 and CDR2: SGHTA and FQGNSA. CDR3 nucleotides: TGTGCCAGCAGCTTAGGCCGCGCAGGGGGAGTTAGCTACACCTTC. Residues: CASSLGRAGGVSYTF.

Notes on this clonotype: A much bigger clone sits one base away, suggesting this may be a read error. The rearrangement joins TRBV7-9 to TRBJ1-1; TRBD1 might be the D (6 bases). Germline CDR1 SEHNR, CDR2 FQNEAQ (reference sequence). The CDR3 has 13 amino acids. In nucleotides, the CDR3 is TGTGCCAACAGCTTTTCTCAGGGGCGCTCAGCTTTCTTT. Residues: CANSFSQGRSAFF.